The 21 T cell receptor beta chains reported below all come from one sample, sequenced in a study of CD8 T cells in Susac syndrome. The authors reverse transcribed roughly 0.45 to 1 ug RNA with random hexamers. TCRdb processed the immunoSEQ multiplex PCR reads anew with MiXCR; each CDR3 protein has one entry. The sample lists roughly 190,000 distinct CDR3 sequences, approximately 95% occurring once. Sequencing used CD8+ T cells from PBMCs. All receptors derive from a human donor with Susac syndrome.

This rearrangement joins TRBV7-2 to TRBJ2-5, with D uncertain. V was pared by 4 bases and J by 0 bases, with 9 bases between. CDR3 length equals 14 residues. In germline, CDR1 is SGHTA, CDR2 FQGNSA. As DNA, the CDR3 is TGTGCCAGCAGCTCGTTTGGGTACCAAGAGACCCAGTACTTC. Protein product: CASSSFGYQETQYF.

V and J are TRBV6-4 and TRBJ2-3; 14 bases agree with TRBD2. CDR3 length: 16 amino acids. Germline V gives CDR1 MRHNA, CDR2 SNTAGT. V gave up 5 bases and J gave up 4 bases; unmatched junction bases: 5. In nucleotides, the CDR3 is TGTGCCAGCAGTTCCGGGACTAGCGGGGGTCCAGATACGCAGTATTTT. Amino acids: CASSSGTSGGPDTQYF.

This chain links TRBV24-1 with TRBJ1-2; D unresolved. Germline CDR1 and CDR2: KGHDR and SFDVKD. The CDR3 extends over 12 amino acids. The V and J ends lost 2 bases and 6 bases respectively, with 6 bases between them. The CDR3 DNA is TGTGCCACCAGTGATTCTGGGGATGGCTACACCTTC. It specifies CATSDSGDGYTF.

The chain combines TRBV19 with TRBJ1-5, with D maybe TRBD1 (6 bases). Trimming left V 7 bases short and J 2 bases short, with 15 bases between. Looked up from germline, CDR1 is LNHDA and CDR2 is SQIVND (reference sequence). The CDR3 totals 15 residues. The CDR3 reads CASKLSWTGNQPQHF. The CDR3 bases are TGTGCCAGTAAATTGTCGTGGACAGGCAATCAGCCCCAGCATTTT.

V and J are TRBV27 and TRBJ2-7; 8 bases fit TRBD1. This CDR3 has 15 amino acids. Germline V gene lookup returns CDR1 MNHEY and CDR2 SMNVEV (reference sequence). V gave up 6 bases and J gave up 5 bases; unmatched junction bases: 12. Here the CDR3 DNA reads TGTGCCAGCAGGCAACCAGGGGGCCTTATCAACGAGCAGTACTTC. Amino acid sequence: CASRQPGGLINEQYF.

The chain couples TRBV20-1 to TRBJ2-5, with D possibly being TRBD2 (5 bases). CDR3 length: 14 amino acids. Deletions cut 4 bases from V and 5 bases from J, with 17 bases between. Germline V gives CDR1 DFQATT, CDR2 SNEGSKA (reference sequence). The CDR3 coding sequence is TGCAGTGCTACCCGGGCCTCGGGCGGGGAGACCCAGTACTTC. This translates into CSATRASGGETQYF.

The gene calls are TRBV7-2 and TRBJ2-3; 11 bases are a match to TRBD1. The CDR3 is made up of 18 amino acids. The germline CDR1 and CDR2 sequences are SGHTA and FQGNSA. The V gene end was trimmed by 4 bases and the J gene end by 2 bases; junction bases not matched to a gene: 11. CDR3: CASSSGQGAVPYTDTQYF. CDR3 in DNA: TGTGCCAGCAGCTCTGGACAGGGGGCAGTGCCGTACACAGATACGCAGTATTTT.

This sequence joins TRBV12-5 and TRBJ2-3; perhaps TRBD2 as D (6 bases). The germline CDR1 and CDR2 sequences are LGHNT and FRNRAP. Trimming removed 8 bases at V and 10 bases at J, with 16 bases between. The CDR3 covers 12 residues. This CDR3 is CASSMFGEAQYF. CDR3 in DNA: TGTGCTAGTTCAATGTTTGGGGAGGCGCAGTATTTT.

This clonotype was found once. The chain links TRBV4-1 to TRBJ1-5; TRBD1 might be the D (5 bases). The V end lost 1 base, the J end lost 4 bases, and 11 bases lay between the germline ends. The germline V gene has CDR1 MGHRA and CDR2 YSYEKL. This CDR3 is 15 amino acids long. The CDR3, as DNA: TGCGCCAGCAGCCAAGGGGTCCAGGGAAATCAGCCCCAGCATTTT. Its protein is CASSQGVQGNQPQHF.

The chain is built from TRBV27 and TRBJ2-1; D remains ambiguous. CDR1 and CDR2 (germline): MNHEY, SMNVEV (reference sequence). This CDR3 is built from 13 residues. V gave up 0 bases and J gave up 4 bases, with 4 bases separating them. The CDR3: CASSLSFYNEQFF. The CDR3 DNA is TGTGCCAGCAGTTTATCCTTTTACAATGAGCAGTTCTTC.

The rearrangement links TRBV29-1 to TRBJ1-2; the match to TRBD1 covers 8 bases. V shed 3 bases, J shed 2 bases, and the junction held 14 bases outside the gene matches. This CDR3 spans 17 amino acids. The germline gives CDR1 SQVTM, CDR2 ANQGSEA. The CDR3 loop is CSVETTGTGKRNYGYTF. In nucleotides, the CDR3 is TGCAGCGTTGAGACAACAGGGACAGGCAAAAGAAACTATGGCTACACCTTC.

The J gene is TRBJ2-2, the V gene TRBV29-1; no firm D call. The CDR3 covers 12 residues. V lost 5 bases, J lost 0 bases, and 4 bases lay in between. The germline gives CDR1 SQVTM, CDR2 ANQGSEA. The CDR3, as DNA: TGCAGCGTTCTACCGAACACCGGGGAGCTGTTTTTT. Protein sequence: CSVLPNTGELFF.

V and J are TRBV7-2 and TRBJ2-7, with TRBD2 identical over 14 bases. Germline lookup yields CDR1 SGHTA and CDR2 FQGNSA. The CDR3 totals 18 residues. The V and J ends lost 5 bases and 2 bases, in that order; junction bases with no gene match: 11. CDR3 residues: CASSRSGLAGAPPYEQYF. In DNA form, the CDR3 reads TGTGCCAGCAGCCGTTCGGGACTAGCGGGGGCCCCACCCTACGAGCAGTACTTC.

This clonotype was counted a single time. The chain combines TRBV29-1 with TRBJ1-1; tentatively, D is TRBD1 (5 bases). Germline V gene lookup returns CDR1 SQVTM and CDR2 ANQGSEA. The CDR3 is 15 amino acids. Trimming pared 5 bases from V and 1 base from J, leaving 17 bases between. The CDR3: CSVMRRGARNTEAFF. The CDR3 bases are TGCAGCGTTATGAGGAGGGGAGCTAGGAACACTGAAGCTTTCTTT. Using reference TRBV29-1 and TRBJ1-1 for the parts outside the CDR3, the full variable domain is SAVISQKPSRDICQRGTSLTIQCQVDSQVTMMFWYRQQPGQSLTLIATANQGSEATYESGFVIDKFPISRPNLTFSTLTVSNMSPEDSSIYLCSVMRRGARNTEAFFGQGTRLTVV.

The chain uses TRBV20-1 and TRBJ2-7, with no clear D. Per the germline V gene, CDR1 is DFQATT and CDR2 is SNEGSKA (reference sequence). The V and J ends lost 6 bases and 3 bases respectively, with 18 bases between them. The CDR3 runs to 14 residues. CDR3 amino acids: CSAILLKLGYEQYF. In DNA form, the CDR3 reads TGCAGTGCCATCCTATTAAAGTTGGGCTACGAGCAGTACTTC.

The chain couples TRBV24-1 to TRBJ2-1; 8 bases align to TRBD2. After removal of 7 bases from V and 7 bases from J, the junction contained 5 bases not matched to a gene. The germline gives CDR1 KGHDR, CDR2 SFDVKD. CDR3 length equals 13 residues. CDR3: CATRSGSQNEQFF. The DNA for the CDR3 is TGTGCCACCAGAAGCGGGAGTCAGAATGAGCAGTTCTTC.

V usage is TRBV7-9 and J usage is TRBJ2-3; TRBD2 agrees at 13 bases. The V gene end was trimmed by 4 bases and the J gene end by 1 base; junction bases not matched to a gene: 5. Per the germline V gene, CDR1 is SEHNR and CDR2 is FQNEAQ (reference sequence). The CDR3 consists of 17 residues. The CDR3 DNA reads as TGTGCCAGCAGCTCTACTAGCGGGAGGGCCGGCACAGATACGCAGTATTTT. Residues: CASSSTSGRAGTDTQYF.

The chain joins TRBV20-1 to TRBJ2-7, with 8 bases identical to TRBD1. Germline loops: CDR1 DFQATT, CDR2 SNEGSKA (reference sequence). The CDR3 length is 13 residues. The J segment lost 6 bases and the V segment lost 5 bases, leaving 9 bases of the junction unmatched. The CDR3: CSADRTGHLEQYF. DNA of the CDR3: TGCAGTGCTGACCGGACAGGGCATCTCGAGCAGTACTTC.

This chain joins TRBV29-1 and TRBJ2-1; the match to TRBD2 covers 12 bases. Germline V CDR1 and CDR2: SQVTM, ANQGSEA. After removal of 8 bases from V and 3 bases from J, the junction contained 8 bases not matched to a gene. This CDR3 region has 15 residues. In nucleotides, the CDR3 is TGCAGCACCCGGACTAGCGGGAATATCTACAATGAGCAGTTCTTC. Its translation: CSTRTSGNIYNEQFF.

The chain joins TRBV19 to TRBJ1-1, with no clear D. This CDR3 spans 11 amino acids. Germline-derived CDR1 and CDR2 are LNHDA and SQIVND (reference sequence). Trimming stripped 7 bases from V and 1 base from J, with 4 bases between. CDR3 nucleotides: TGTGCCAGTACGACGAACACTGAAGCTTTCTTT. Translating it yields CASTTNTEAFF. Full variable domain (missing parts from reference TRBV19 and TRBJ1-1): DGGITQSPKYLFRKEGQNVTLSCEQNLNHDAMYWYRQDPGQGLRLIYYSQIVNDFQKGDIAEGYSVSREKKESFPLTVTSAQKNPTAFYLCASTTNTEAFFGQGTRLTVV.

The J gene is TRBJ2-1, the V gene TRBV7-9, with TRBD2 matching 11 bases. The V and J ends lost 7 bases and 8 bases, in that order; junction bases with no gene match: 13. Germline V gene sequence: CDR1 SEHNR, CDR2 FQNEAQ (reference sequence). There are 16 residues in the CDR3. CDR3 DNA sequence: TGTGCCAGCAATAAGTTCATAGCGGGGGGGACGGATGAGCAGTTCTTC. It codes for CASNKFIAGGTDEQFF.